This T cell receptor beta chain was recovered during a study of early T cells in non-severe SARS-CoV-2 infection. The V and J ends lost 0 bases and 4 bases, in that order; junction bases with no gene match: 5. The V gene's germline CDR1 is DFQATT and CDR2 SNEGSKA (reference sequence). CDR3 length equals 14 residues. TCRdb re-called the 5' RACE reads with MiXCR, one entry per CDR3 protein. The sample has tens of thousands of distinct CDR3 sequences; around 6.3% are singletons. The chain has TRBV20-1 and TRBJ2-7; 8 bases line up with TRBD2. Sequenced material: whole blood. The clonotype comes from an adult who was a healthcare worker with PCR-confirmed SARS-CoV-2 infection or an uninfected control (not recorded which). The CDR3 sequence is CSARDRGGTYEQYF. The CDR3 DNA is TGCAGTGCTAGAGATCGGGGGGGGACATACGAGCAGTACTTC.